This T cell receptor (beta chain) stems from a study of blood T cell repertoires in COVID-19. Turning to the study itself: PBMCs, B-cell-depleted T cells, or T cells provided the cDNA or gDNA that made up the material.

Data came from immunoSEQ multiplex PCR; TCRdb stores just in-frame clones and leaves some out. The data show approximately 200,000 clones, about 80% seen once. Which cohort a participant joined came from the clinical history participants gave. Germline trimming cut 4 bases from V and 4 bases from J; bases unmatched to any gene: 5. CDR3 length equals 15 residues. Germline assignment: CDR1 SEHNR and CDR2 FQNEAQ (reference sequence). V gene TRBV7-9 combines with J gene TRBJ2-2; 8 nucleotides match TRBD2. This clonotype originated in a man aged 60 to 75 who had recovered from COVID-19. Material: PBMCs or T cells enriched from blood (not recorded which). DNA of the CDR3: TGTGCCAGCAGCTACACGGGGGGGAGCACCGGGGAGCTGTTTTTT. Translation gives CASSYTGGSTGELFF.